These 26 T cell receptor beta chains came from one sample sequenced in a study of cytomegalovirus exposure and HLA in healthy donors. Use of 60 Vbeta and 13 Jbeta primers characterized the PCR. Data came from immunoSEQ multiplex PCR; TCRdb stores just in-frame clones and leaves some out. The sample has about 170,000 clones, roughly 80% seen once. Sequencing was performed on PBMCs. These receptors were obtained from a male donor in good health and CMV-seronegative.

This chain links TRBV28 with TRBJ1-2; D may be TRBD1 (6 bases). Germline CDR1 reads MDHEN; CDR2 reads SYDVKM. Trimming cost V 5 bases and J 2 bases, with 21 bases left between them. The CDR3 is made up of 17 amino acids. The CDR3 sequence is CASSNGVAYRENYGYTF. DNA of the CDR3: TGTGCCAGCAGTAATGGGGTGGCATACAGGGAGAACTATGGCTACACCTTC.

This rearrangement joins TRBV6-6 to TRBJ1-2; no definite D call. The V gene lost 0 bases and the J gene lost 6 bases, with 8 bases spanning the gap. This CDR3 is 13 amino acids long. Germline assignment: CDR1 MNHNY and CDR2 SVGAGI (reference sequence). DNA of the CDR3: TGTGCCAGCAGTTACTCGACGGAGAATGGCTACACCTTC. It specifies CASSYSTENGYTF.

This clone was seen once. The chain couples TRBV6-1 to TRBJ2-7; 9 positions agree with TRBD1. The germline gives CDR1 MNHNS, CDR2 SASEGT. The CDR3 is 16 amino acids. V dropped 2 bases and J dropped 5; count of bases not matched to a gene: 10. For the CDR3, the DNA is TGTGCCAGCAGTGAATGGTTGGGGGACAGGGTCCACGAGCAGTACTTC. This sequence encodes CASSEWLGDRVHEQYF.

This chain connects TRBV19 to TRBJ1-5; no reliable D call. The V end lost 11 bases, the J end lost 4 bases, and 15 bases lay between the germline ends. Per the germline V gene, CDR1 is LNHDA and CDR2 is SQIVND (reference sequence). The CDR3 contains 13 residues. CDR3 DNA: TGTGCCGGCGGGGAGGGCGTTAATCAGCCCCAGCATTTT. Protein sequence: CAGGEGVNQPQHF.

As for this clone: The sample carries other DNA sequences with the same CDR3. The chain has TRBV19 and TRBJ2-5; a possible D gene is TRBD2 (5 bases). The CDR3 runs to 15 residues. Trimming cost V 3 bases and J 4 bases, with 15 bases left between them. The V gene's germline CDR1 is LNHDA and CDR2 SQIVND (reference sequence). CDR3 DNA sequence: TGTGCCAGTAGTATCTTAGCGTCAGGTGGAGAGACCCAGTACTTC. It is translated as CASSILASGGETQYF.

The chain recombines TRBV9 with TRBJ1-4, with unresolved D. The V and J ends lost 2 bases and 3 bases respectively, with 11 bases between them. This CDR3 comprises 15 residues. Germline loops: CDR1 SGDLS, CDR2 YYNGEE. The CDR3 is CASSVSSWSNEKLFF. For the CDR3, the DNA is TGTGCCAGCAGCGTCTCCAGTTGGTCTAATGAAAAACTGTTTTTT.

The DNA of the CDR3 is TGTGCCAGCAGCCCCCTACTAGCGGGACCCTACGAGCAGTACTTC. Translation gives CASSPLLAGPYEQYF. This rearrangement joins TRBV9 to TRBJ2-7, with 10 nucleotides matching TRBD2. The CDR3 loop spans 15 amino acids. CDR1 and CDR2 from the germline V gene are SGDLS and YYNGEE. Germline trimming cut 4 bases from V and 2 bases from J; bases unmatched to any gene: 6.

V gene TRBV5-8 combines with J gene TRBJ2-2; D unclear. Trimming pared 5 bases from V and 1 base from J, leaving 9 bases between. The germline CDR1 and CDR2 sequences are SGHTS and YDEGEE. There are 14 residues in the CDR3. The CDR3 nucleotides read TGTGCCAGCAGTTATGACTGGAACACCGGGGAGCTGTTTTTT. Protein sequence: CASSYDWNTGELFF.

The chain is built from TRBV7-3 and TRBJ2-3, with 7 nucleotides matching TRBD2. Germline CDR1 and CDR2: SGHTA and FQGTGA. The V and J ends lost 5 bases and 4 bases, in that order; junction bases with no gene match: 6. This CDR3 is built from 14 residues. The CDR3 bases are TGTGCCAGCAGCCTAAGGGGAGGGTCAGATACGCAGTATTTT. It codes for CASSLRGGSDTQYF. The entire variable domain, with the rest obtained from reference TRBV7-3 and TRBJ2-3, is as follows: GAGVSQTPSNKVTEKGKYVELRCDPISGHTALYWYRQSLGQGPEFLIYFQGTGAADDSGLPNDRFFAVRPEGSVSTLKIQRTERGDSAVYLCASSLRGGSDTQYFGPGTRLTVL.

The chain uses TRBV9 and TRBJ2-7; perhaps TRBD1 as D (5 bases). CDR1 SGDLS and CDR2 YYNGEE come from the germline V gene. The germline V and J ends were trimmed by 0 bases and 5 bases, with 15 bases remaining between them. The CDR3 consists of 15 residues. In nucleotides, the CDR3 is TGTGCCAGCAGCGTAGGGCAGGGTATATCCAACGAGCAGTACTTC. Encoded protein: CASSVGQGISNEQYF.

The CDR3 nucleotides read TGTGCCAGCAGCCCTCCGACTAGCGGGGGCCCTACGACCCAGTACTTC. This codes for CASSPPTSGGPTTQYF. The rearrangement links TRBV7-2 to TRBJ2-5, with 12 nucleotides matching TRBD2. The germline gives CDR1 SGHTA, CDR2 FQGNSA. This CDR3 is 16 amino acids long. The J segment lost 7 bases and the V segment lost 5 bases, leaving 11 bases of the junction unmatched.

The CDR3 DNA reads TGTGCCAGCAGCTCCCGACAGGGGGCGGGTGAGCAGTACTTC. This gives the protein CASSSRQGAGEQYF. The rearrangement joins TRBV7-9 to TRBJ2-7, with TRBD1 matching 10 bases. CDR3 size: 14 residues. J was trimmed by 7 bases and V by 4 bases; bases with no gene match: 7. Germline V lookup: CDR1 SEHNR, CDR2 FQNEAQ (reference sequence). Complete variable domain (other parts from reference TRBV7-9 and TRBJ2-7): DTGVSQNPRHKITKRGQNVTFRCDPISEHNRLYWYRQTLGQGPEFLTYFQNEAQLEKSRLLSDRFSAERPKGSFSTLEIQRTEQGDSAMYLCASSSRQGAGEQYFGPGTRLTVT.

This clone was observed once. V is TRBV7-3 and J is TRBJ2-1; weak D call: TRBD1 (5 bases). Germline V gene sequence: CDR1 SGHTA, CDR2 FQGTGA. V lost 2 bases, J lost 2 bases, and 10 bases lay in between. The CDR3 spans 15 residues. Written as DNA, the CDR3 is TGTGCCAGCAGCTTAGGTCAGGGTACCTACAATGAGCAGTTCTTC. Translating gives CASSLGQGTYNEQFF. Together with reference TRBV7-3 and TRBJ2-1, the CDR3 gives the full variable domain: GAGVSQTPSNKVTEKGKYVELRCDPISGHTALYWYRQSLGQGPEFLIYFQGTGAADDSGLPNDRFFAVRPEGSVSTLKIQRTERGDSAVYLCASSLGQGTYNEQFFGPGTRLTVL.

The V and J genes are TRBV5-6 and TRBJ2-5; tentative D call: TRBD1 (6 bases). The CDR3 has 14 residues. Germline V gene lookup returns CDR1 SGHDT and CDR2 YYEEEE. Trimming left V 0 bases short and J 5 bases short, with 11 bases between. The CDR3 reads CASSLEQGPETQYF. CDR3 coding DNA: TGTGCCAGCAGCTTGGAACAGGGTCCCGAGACCCAGTACTTC. Drawing the rest from reference TRBV5-6 and TRBJ2-5, the complete variable domain is DAGVTQSPTHLIKTRGQQVTLRCSPKSGHDTVSWYQQALGQGPQFIFQYYEEEERQRGNFPDRFSGHQFPNYSSELNVNALLLGDSALYLCASSLEQGPETQYFGPGTRLLVL.

The genes are TRBV7-8 and TRBJ2-3, with 11 nucleotides matching TRBD2. CDR1 SGHVS and CDR2 FQNEAQ come from the germline V gene. The CDR3 has 19 amino acids. The trim removed 1 base at V and 2 bases at J, leaving 11 bases unmatched. The CDR3 DNA sequence: TGTGCCAGCAGCTTAGGGGATAGCGGGGGGGCCGACTCCACAGATACGCAGTATTTT. Protein sequence: CASSLGDSGGADSTDTQYF.

This clone was recorded a few times. Other nucleotide sequences in the sample specify the same CDR3. This rearrangement joins TRBV5-1 to TRBJ1-1; the D gene is possibly TRBD1 (5 bases). V shed 0 bases and J shed 1 base, with 7 bases lying between them. This CDR3 is 14 amino acids long. CDR1 and CDR2 (germline): SGHRS, YFSETQ. The CDR3 DNA reads TGCGCCAGCAGCTTGGCTGGGGCGAACACTGAAGCTTTCTTT. Encoded protein: CASSLAGANTEAFF.

Only one count was recorded for this clone. The V call is TRBV13, the J call TRBJ2-3; 13 bases match TRBD2. Germline assignment: CDR1 PRHDT and CDR2 FYEKMQ (reference sequence). V lost 5 bases and J lost 2; bases outside the gene matches: 7. CDR3 size: 17 residues. The CDR3 DNA sequence: TGTGCCAGCAGCACCTATGGGACTAGCGGGAACACAGATACGCAGTATTTT. It yields the protein CASSTYGTSGNTDTQYF.

The V gene is TRBV21-1, the J gene TRBJ2-5; whether TRBD1, the table's D call, matches the DNA was not checked. The end of the DNA is better explained by TRBJ2-7, so the J call may be wrong. TRBV21-1 is labeled a pseudogene. CDR3 length: 14 residues. CDR3 residues: CASSKRNREDEQYF. In DNA form, the CDR3 reads TGTGCCAGCAGCAAAAGGAACAGGGAAGACGAGCAGTACTTC.

J is TRBJ2-7 and V is TRBV29-1; TRBD2 aligns across 7 bases. Germline loops: CDR1 SQVTM, CDR2 ANQGSEA. Trimming cost V 5 bases and J 7 bases; bases outside gene matches: 5. CDR3 length: 11 amino acids. The CDR3 DNA sequence: TGCAGCGTTCTCGGGGGGAGGGAGCAGTACTTC. Amino acids: CSVLGGREQYF.

The V gene is TRBV19, the J gene TRBJ2-7; 10 bases line up with TRBD1. V lost 0 bases, J lost 2 bases, and 22 bases stayed unmatched. The CDR3 totals 22 residues. Germline lookup yields CDR1 LNHDA and CDR2 SQIVND (reference sequence). The CDR3 here is CASSIEGQGIHLERKRTYEQYF. CDR3 DNA: TGTGCCAGTAGTATAGAGGGACAGGGGATTCACCTGGAGCGGAAGCGGACCTACGAGCAGTACTTC.

This clone was found once. The rearrangement joins TRBV11-1 to TRBJ2-7; 7 bases line up with TRBD1. Unmatched junction bases numbered 7, after V lost 8 bases and J lost 3 bases. This CDR3 spans 13 amino acids. From germline, CDR1 is SGHAT and CDR2 FQDESV (reference sequence). CDR3 protein: CASGRQGRYEQYF. In DNA, the CDR3 is TGTGCCAGCGGTCGACAGGGCCGCTACGAGCAGTACTTC.

V is TRBV5-4 and J is TRBJ2-2, with 11 bases identical to TRBD1. V shed 5 bases, J shed 7 bases, and the junction held 10 bases outside the gene matches. The CDR3 runs to 16 residues. Germline CDR1 is SGHNT and CDR2 is YYREEE (reference sequence). CDR3 DNA: TGTGCCAGCAGTCTGGCCGGGACAGGGGGAATCGGGGAGCTGTTTTTT. Its protein product is CASSLAGTGGIGELFF.

The genes are TRBV4-3 and TRBJ2-5, with D possibly TRBD1 on 6 matching bases. The CDR3 consists of 15 residues. Trimming pared 0 bases from V and 7 bases from J, leaving 15 bases between. Germline V CDR1 and CDR2: LGHNA, YSLEER. CDR3 protein: CASSQDFRGGVTQYF. In DNA form, the CDR3 reads TGCGCCAGCAGCCAAGATTTCAGGGGCGGTGTGACCCAGTACTTC.

This clone appeared a few times. CDR3 bases: TGTGCCAGTAGTATCCGCCGGGGACAGGGAGGCTATGGCTACACCTTC. As protein: CASSIRRGQGGYGYTF. The chain employs TRBV19 and TRBJ1-2, with 9 bases fitting TRBD1. Germline V gene data show CDR1 as LNHDA and CDR2 as SQIVND (reference sequence). The CDR3 length is 16 residues. V dropped 3 bases and J dropped 4; count of bases not matched to a gene: 9.

This clone was found a few times. This chain uses TRBV6-5 with TRBJ1-3, with D perhaps TRBD1 (5 bases). The CDR3 length is 15 residues. The germline CDR1 and CDR2 sequences are MNHEY and SVGAGI. V lost 6 bases and J lost 0, with 12 bases in between. The CDR3 sequence is CASRGDWSSGNTIYF. The DNA of the CDR3 is TGTGCCAGCAGAGGGGACTGGAGCTCTGGAAACACCATATATTTT.

The J gene is TRBJ2-7, the V gene TRBV2, with a possible D match to TRBD1 (6 bases). Germline loops: CDR1 SNHLY, CDR2 FYNNEI. V lost 6 bases and J lost 6, with 18 bases in between. The length of the CDR3 is 14 residues. CDR3 nucleotide sequence: TGTGCCAGCAGCCCCCCGACAGGCCAGAGCGAGCAGTACTTC. Protein: CASSPPTGQSEQYF.